These 23 T cell receptor beta chains originate from one sample sequenced in a study of metastatic and nonmetastatic thyroid tumors. Every patient underwent thyroid surgery untreated. Via MiXCR, TCRdb re-called the PCR reads. The data contain 30,000 to 45,000 clones, approximately 20% of them seen just once; the ten biggest clones take up around 16%. The sequencing input was blood. The receptor source for this set is a female donor with papillary thyroid cancer or a benign thyroid nodule (not recorded which). Some clones in this sample may be carry-over from other donors' samples.

This clone was seen ten or more times. V and J are TRBV27 and TRBJ1-2; 9 bases agree with TRBD1. Germline lookup yields CDR1 MNHEY and CDR2 SMNVEV (reference sequence). The length of the CDR3 is 16 residues. Trimming removed 5 bases from V and 5 bases from J; junction bases left unmatched: 12. The CDR3 coding sequence is TGTGCCAGCAGTACGAGACCGGGACAGGGCTCTTATGGCTACACCTTC. Its protein is CASSTRPGQGSYGYTF.

This clone occurred many times. V gene TRBV29-1 combines with J gene TRBJ2-7; D call uncertain. Trimming shortened V by 4 bases and J by 4 bases, and 11 bases separated the two germline ends. The CDR3 is 12 amino acids. The germline CDR1 and CDR2 sequences are SQVTM and ANQGSEA. The CDR3 sequence is CSVAIGSYEQYF. CDR3 bases: TGCAGCGTTGCGATAGGGTCTTACGAGCAGTACTTC.

Many counts were recorded for this clone. The chain combines TRBV20-1 with TRBJ1-6; weak D call: TRBD1 (6 bases). Germline V gene lookup returns CDR1 DFQATT and CDR2 SNEGSKA (reference sequence). CDR3 length: 17 amino acids. Trimming stripped 6 bases from V and 0 bases from J, with 18 bases between. The CDR3 loop is CSANWGGLSSYNSPLHF. CDR3 nucleotides: TGCAGTGCCAACTGGGGGGGGCTAAGCTCCTATAATTCACCCCTCCACTTT.

The sample holds a few counts of this clone. V usage is TRBV6-2 or TRBV6-3 and J usage is TRBJ2-1; TRBD2 matches 9 bases. V lost 1 base and J lost 4; bases outside the gene matches: 2. Germline V gives CDR1 MNHEY, CDR2 SVGEGT. The CDR3 runs to 15 residues. The CDR3 here is CASSYLAGAYNEQFF. CDR3 coding DNA: TGTGCCAGCAGTTACTTAGCGGGAGCGTACAATGAGCAGTTCTTC.

This clone has at least ten counts. The chain joins TRBV10-1 to TRBJ1-5; D perhaps matches TRBD1 (6 bases). V gave up 2 bases and J gave up 5 bases, with 16 bases separating them. The CDR3 consists of 16 residues. Germline V gives CDR1 WNHNN, CDR2 SYGVQD (reference sequence). The CDR3 here is CASSELGGGEDQPQHF. CDR3 bases: TGCGCCAGCAGTGAGCTGGGGGGGGGCGAGGATCAGCCCCAGCATTTT.

Worth noting for this clone: A junction end diverges from the germline sequence, so it may reflect a read error. The rearrangement links TRBV28 to TRBJ2-1; no clear D. Germline CDR1 and CDR2: MDHEN and SYDVKM. The CDR3 runs to 12 residues. The CDR3 DNA reads as TGTGCCAGCATTTTATTGGTCGGTGAGCAGTTCTTC. This translates into CASILLVGEQFF. Full variable domain (remainder filled in from reference TRBV28 and TRBJ2-1): DVKVTQSSRYLVKRTGEKVFLECVQDMDHENMFWYRQDPGLGLRLIYFSYDVKMKEKGDIPEGYSVSREKKERFSLILESASTNQTSMYLCASILLVGEQFFGPGTRLTVL.

This clone was observed at least ten times. The rearrangement links TRBV5-5 to TRBJ2-5; D is undetermined. The CDR3 totals 13 residues. Trimming took 0 bases from V and 1 from J, leaving 4 bases between them. Germline CDR1 reads SGHKS; CDR2 reads YYEKEE (reference sequence). CDR3: CASSLGIQETQYF. As DNA, the CDR3 is TGTGCCAGCAGCTTGGGGATCCAAGAGACCCAGTACTTC.

This clone has at least ten counts. This sequence joins TRBV28 and TRBJ1-2; no clear D. The CDR3 spans 14 residues. The V gene's germline CDR1 is MDHEN and CDR2 SYDVKM. V was shortened by 8 bases and J by 4 bases, with 17 bases between the two germline ends. The CDR3 nucleotides read TGTGCCAGCTTAACACTCGAACCATTCTATGGCTACACCTTC. Residues: CASLTLEPFYGYTF.

There are many counts of this clone. This rearrangement joins TRBV6-1 to TRBJ1-1; TRBD1 might be the D (6 bases). The CDR3 totals 14 residues. Per the germline V gene, CDR1 is MNHNS and CDR2 is SASEGT. V lost 1 base and J lost 3, with 9 bases in between. CDR3 region: CASSEGGGHTEAFF. CDR3 bases: TGTGCCAGCAGTGAAGGGGGGGGCCACACTGAAGCTTTCTTT.

This clone occurred many times. The chain has TRBV6-2 or TRBV6-3 and TRBJ2-3; 8 nucleotides align to TRBD1. The CDR3 consists of 16 residues. V was clipped by 6 bases and J by 4 bases; unmatched bases: 12. From germline, CDR1 is MNHEY and CDR2 SVGEGT. The CDR3 protein is CASRPGTGLAADTQYF. The CDR3, as DNA: TGTGCCAGCAGGCCTGGGACAGGCCTAGCAGCAGATACGCAGTATTTT.

This clone appeared many times. The V and J genes are TRBV5-1 and TRBJ1-1; maybe TRBD1 (6 bases). Per germline, CDR1 SGHRS and CDR2 YFSETQ. The CDR3 has 15 residues. V was pared by 4 bases and J by 3 bases, with 16 bases between. The CDR3 here is CASSPTGNGDTEAFF. CDR3 DNA: TGCGCCAGCAGCCCGACAGGCAATGGCGACACTGAAGCTTTCTTT.

This clone occurred many times. The chain couples TRBV5-1 to TRBJ1-2; D possibly corresponds to TRBD1 (5 bases). V lost 2 bases and J 2 bases, leaving 7 bases between the germline ends. The CDR3 covers 13 residues. The germline CDR1 and CDR2 sequences are SGHRS and YFSETQ. Here the CDR3 reads CASSFDRNYGYTF. The CDR3 DNA reads TGCGCCAGCAGCTTCGACAGAAACTATGGCTACACCTTC.

This clone came up many times. This sequence joins TRBV24-1 and TRBJ2-3, with D tentatively TRBD1 (5 bases). Germline CDR1 and CDR2: KGHDR and SFDVKD. Trimming pared 3 bases from V and 2 bases from J, leaving 14 bases between. The CDR3 runs to 16 residues. This CDR3 is CATSDPTPDNTDTQYF. The CDR3 DNA reads TGTGCCACCAGTGATCCCACCCCGGACAACACAGATACGCAGTATTTT.

In this sample, this clone is medium-sized. The rearrangement links TRBV28 to TRBJ1-1, with 10 bases lining up with TRBD1. The CDR3 sequence is 16 residues long. The germline V gene has CDR1 MDHEN and CDR2 SYDVKM. V shed 3 bases and J 5 bases; nucleotides not matched to a gene: 9. As DNA, the CDR3 is TGTGCCAGCAGTTTTAGGGACAGGGGATTGGGAACTGAAGCTTTCTTT. Translated: CASSFRDRGLGTEAFF.

The chain uses TRBV5-6 and TRBJ2-7, with TRBD2 identical over 10 bases. Germline V CDR1 and CDR2: SGHDT, YYEEEE. V lost 9 bases to trimming and J lost 5 bases; unmatched junction nucleotides: 11. The CDR3 has 14 amino acids. For the CDR3, the DNA is TGTGCCATCATCCTAAGCGGGAGGGGTGACGAGCAGTACTTC. Protein product: CAIILSGRGDEQYF.

The sample holds many counts of this clone. The genes are TRBV14 and TRBJ2-1; 11 bases line up with TRBD2. Germline loops: CDR1 SGHDN, CDR2 FVKESK. V was pared by 4 bases and J by 3 bases, with 2 bases of the junction left unmatched. The CDR3 sequence is 15 residues long. The CDR3 DNA is TGTGCCAGCAGCCTTAGCGGGAGGGTCTACAATGAGCAGTTCTTC. Protein product: CASSLSGRVYNEQFF. The full variable domain, rest sourced from reference TRBV14 and TRBJ2-1, is EAGVTQFPSHSVIEKGQTVTLRCDPISGHDNLYWYRRVMGKEIKFLLHFVKESKQDESGMPNNRFLAERTGGTYSTLKVQPAELEDSGVYFCASSLSGRVYNEQFFGPGTRLTVL.

This clone was counted ten times or more. The CDR3 nucleotides read TGTGCCAGCAGTTTAGCGCGCCGGATCTACGAGCAGTACTTC. Translated: CASSLARRIYEQYF. The V gene is TRBV12-3 or TRBV12-4, the J gene TRBJ2-7; D is unclear. Trimming took 0 bases from V and 3 from J, leaving 9 bases between them. This CDR3 comprises 14 residues.

J is TRBJ2-1 and V is TRBV5-6; 11 bases align to TRBD2. V shed 4 bases and J 4 bases; nucleotides not matched to a gene: 4. In germline, CDR1 is SGHDT, CDR2 YYEEEE. The CDR3 extends over 15 amino acids. The CDR3 loop is CASSMTSGIYNEQFF. In DNA form, the CDR3 reads TGTGCCAGCAGCATGACTAGCGGGATTTACAATGAGCAGTTCTTC.

In its sample, this clone ranks as medium-sized. The CDR3 region is CASTRTSEYEQYF. The CDR3 bases are TGTGCCAGCACCAGGACTAGCGAGTACGAGCAGTACTTC. J is TRBJ2-7 and V is TRBV28; 9 bases fit TRBD2. Germline CDR1 and CDR2: MDHEN and SYDVKM. This CDR3 region has 13 residues. V lost 7 bases and J lost 4; bases outside the gene matches: 5.

This clone was counted ten times or more. The gene calls are TRBV2 and TRBJ1-1; D ambiguous. The CDR3 loop spans 14 amino acids. The V gene's germline CDR1 is SNHLY and CDR2 FYNNEI. Trimming cost V 5 bases and J 2 bases, with 12 bases left between them. The CDR3 nucleotides are TGTGCCAGCAGTCCCTGGGATCGTAACACTGAAGCTTTCTTT. It yields the protein CASSPWDRNTEAFF.

This clone was seen repeatedly, ten times or more. The sample holds other DNA sequences that translate to the same CDR3. The chain employs TRBV14 and TRBJ2-7; D not resolved. The CDR3 is made up of 12 amino acids. V was pared by 1 base and J by 4 bases, with 5 bases between. CDR1 is SGHDN, CDR2 FVKESK, per germline. This chain's CDR3 is CASSQGGYEQYF. The DNA of the CDR3 is TGTGCCAGCAGCCAAGGGGGATACGAGCAGTACTTC.

The chain employs TRBV11-1 and TRBJ2-6, with D unclear. CDR3 length: 18 residues. Trimming cost V 4 bases and J 0 bases, with 16 bases left between them. Germline V gene data show CDR1 as SGHAT and CDR2 as FQDESV (reference sequence). The CDR3 is CASSSPLGLASGANVLTF. In DNA form, the CDR3 reads TGTGCCAGCAGCTCCCCCCTAGGGCTTGCCTCTGGGGCCAACGTCCTGACTTTC.

This clone was seen at least ten times. The chain is built from TRBV7-9 and TRBJ2-1; 7 bases are a match to TRBD2. This CDR3 spans 15 amino acids. The germline CDR1 and CDR2 sequences are SEHNR and FQNEAQ (reference sequence). V dropped 3 bases and J dropped 2; count of bases not matched to a gene: 4. CDR3 in amino acids: CASSLVSGTYNEQFF. CDR3 nucleotide sequence: TGTGCCAGCAGCTTGGTGAGCGGGACCTACAATGAGCAGTTCTTC.